Listed below are T cell receptor beta chains from one sample, sequenced in a study of OX40 agonist ivuxolimab in advanced cancers. TCRdb's table, derived via immunoSEQ multiplex PCR, lists solely in-frame clones and lacks some. The sample includes more than 40,000 clones, roughly 80% of them seen just once. The sample consisted of CD4+ or CD8+ T cells sorted from blood, taken in a trial of the OX40 agonist ivuxolimab. All receptors derive from an adult with an advanced solid tumor such as melanoma, head and neck, liver or kidney cancer. The CDR3 runs from the conserved cysteine through the conserved F or W.

CDR3	V	J
CASSRLRTRDTGELFF	TRBV28	TRBJ2-2
CASSLPGQDRGYTF	TRBV6-5	TRBJ1-2
CASSQSSGWYNEQFF	TRBV14	TRBJ2-1
CASSPPHATEAFF	TRBV28	TRBJ1-1
CASSLWGVGELFF	TRBV11-1	TRBJ2-2
CASSFRVVSGANVLTF	TRBV28	TRBJ2-6
CASSQLRTGDKREQYF	TRBV4-1	TRBJ2-7
CASREGGLAALNEQFF	TRBV5-1	TRBJ2-1
CASSQGRLAAYEQYF	TRBV4-1	TRBJ2-7
CASSVSLQGSYEQYF	TRBV7-3	TRBJ2-7
CASSLELGLNTEAFF	TRBV28	TRBJ1-1
CASSRYGTGSYEQYF	TRBV27	TRBJ2-7
CATSRRQGSSYNEQFF	TRBV15	TRBJ2-1
CASSRLEQYF	TRBV28	TRBJ2-7
CASSSPGSGTGSGNTIYF	TRBV28	TRBJ1-3
CASSASDRETQYF	TRBV10-1	TRBJ2-5
CASSNRGVAFF	TRBV4-2	TRBJ1-1
CASSLVGQGAYNEQFF	TRBV7-3	TRBJ2-1
CASSAGQEETQYF	TRBV2	TRBJ2-5
CASSERLENTEAFF	TRBV18	TRBJ1-1
CASSFRQGNYEQYF	TRBV5-1	TRBJ2-7
CASSYQEPGQGVKLFF	TRBV6-5	TRBJ1-4
CASSEGGSEGEAFF	TRBV6-1	TRBJ1-1
CASTSSRGTEAFF	TRBV6-5	TRBJ1-1
CAWTLPGQGSRGYTF	TRBV30	TRBJ1-2
CASSPSRGQPQHF	TRBV27	TRBJ1-5
CASSQLAGVVYNEQFF	TRBV7-2	TRBJ2-1
CASSFSWDTEAFF	TRBV11-3	TRBJ1-1
CASSRIQREGNF	TRBV19	TRBJ2-5
CASSGPSGQVFGNTIYF	TRBV6-1	TRBJ1-3
CASSPVGAGSNQPQHF	TRBV18	TRBJ1-5
CASSGQGLWGYTF	TRBV5-6	TRBJ1-2
CASSPGWVASYEQYF	TRBV4-2	TRBJ2-7
CASSLSQGMNTEAFF	TRBV28	TRBJ1-1
CATSRSLGGTEAFF	TRBV15	TRBJ1-1
CASSLGGPSTDTQYF	TRBV5-1	TRBJ2-3
CASSYVRDRGRNQPQHF	TRBV28	TRBJ1-5
CASSPITRQGSEAFF	TRBV18	TRBJ1-1
CASSRGPLDRVHGYTF	TRBV4-1	TRBJ1-2
CASRRTLGERAEAFF	TRBV6-1	TRBJ1-1
CASSPGQETQYF	TRBV18	TRBJ2-5
CASSPGTVDPYGYTF	TRBV5-1	TRBJ1-2
CASSQTTGSNYEQYF	TRBV7-8	TRBJ2-7
CASSAGSTQYF	TRBV25-1	TRBJ2-3